The clone carrying this T cell receptor beta chain has only one observation. Its target is unknown. The CDR3 contains 12 residues. CDR1 is PRHDT, CDR2 FYEKMQ, per germline (reference sequence). V dropped 5 bases and J dropped 5 bases, with 8 bases sitting between them. In the naive CD8 group, cells lacked CD45RO and were positively selected for CCR7, so terminally differentiated effector memory CD45RA+ cells were left out. Within Nashville, Tennessee resided all donors, each a Caucasian adult. These data belong to a study of shared clonotypes between healthy human individuals. Study-wide background: Per donor, CD8 memory used one plate, CD8 naive used two, CD4 memory used three and CD4 naive used three.

Overall study findings and caveats: Naive subsets tended to show greater estimated richness than memory subsets.

In the original processing: Without quality scores, immunoSEQ junctional reads could not be filtered like full-length reads. The repertoire was sequenced with immunoSEQ multiplex PCR; TCRdb's copy has only in-frame clones and lacks some. That table furnishes V, J and clone size, whereas the DNA furnished D and trimming. The table lists about 2 million clones, approximately 94% of them singletons. The rearrangement joins TRBV13 to TRBJ2-3; D uncertain. Sequencing was done on a sample of naive CD8+ T cells sorted from blood. This sequence originates from a man aged 18 to 29 in good health. This CDR3 is CASSVIVDTQYF. CDR3 sequence (DNA): TGTGCCAGCAGCGTTATAGTAGATACGCAGTATTTT.